This T cell receptor (beta chain) was captured in a study of beta chain features in type 1 diabetes. What was sequenced were expressed TCRB transcripts, since all of the isolated RNA had been reverse transcribed. Sequencing used immunoSEQ multiplex PCR; TCRdb keeps in-frame clones, though not all of them. The profile covers some 290,000 clones, with about 13% appearing a single time and more than 0.015% taken by the ten largest. Points from the study as a whole: Within each of all four CD4+ subsets, Type 1 diabetes patients had TCRB CDR3s that were moderately but significantly shorter. Sampled from patients, naive, central memory and Treg TCRB repertoires appeared more similar than those sampled from healthy donors. Individuals with type 1 diabetes displayed fewer insertions and more deletions at VDJ junctions.

From germline, CDR1 is SGHRS and CDR2 YFSETQ. The CDR3 contains 14 residues. The junction had 9 bases not matched to a gene; V was cut back by 3 bases and J by 6 bases. As to this clone: The antigen remains unidentified.

The J gene is TRBJ2-7, the V gene TRBV5-1; 7 positions agree with TRBD1. Material: naive CD4+ T cells from blood. The receptor's source is a young man with type 1 diabetes. The CDR3: CASSSGQLPFEQYF. The CDR3, as DNA: TGCGCCAGCAGCTCGGGACAGCTCCCGTTCGAGCAGTACTTC.